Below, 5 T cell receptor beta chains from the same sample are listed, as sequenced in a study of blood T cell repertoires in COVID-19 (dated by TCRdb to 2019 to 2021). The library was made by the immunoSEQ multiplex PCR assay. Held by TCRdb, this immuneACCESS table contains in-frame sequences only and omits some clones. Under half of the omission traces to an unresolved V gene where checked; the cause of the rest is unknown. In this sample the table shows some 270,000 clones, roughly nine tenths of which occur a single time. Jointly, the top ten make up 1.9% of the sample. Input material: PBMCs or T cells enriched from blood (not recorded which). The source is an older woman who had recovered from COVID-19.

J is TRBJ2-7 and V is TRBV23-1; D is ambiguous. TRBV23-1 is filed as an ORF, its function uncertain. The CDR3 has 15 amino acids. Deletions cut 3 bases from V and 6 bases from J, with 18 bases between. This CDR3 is CASSHVRSSPGEQYF. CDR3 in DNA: TGCGCCAGCAGTCACGTCCGCAGTTCCCCGGGCGAGCAGTACTTC.

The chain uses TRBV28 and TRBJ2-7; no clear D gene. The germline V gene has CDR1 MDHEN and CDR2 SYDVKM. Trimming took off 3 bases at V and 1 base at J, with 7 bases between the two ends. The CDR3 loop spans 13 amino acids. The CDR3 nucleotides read TGTGCCAGCAGTTTTGGTCAGTCCTACGAGCAGTACTTC. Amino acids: CASSFGQSYEQYF.

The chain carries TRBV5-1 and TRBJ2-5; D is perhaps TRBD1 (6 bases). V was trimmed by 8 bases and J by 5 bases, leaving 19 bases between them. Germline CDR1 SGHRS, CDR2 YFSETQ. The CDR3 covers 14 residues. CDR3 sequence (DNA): TGCGCCAGTTCAACAGGGAGCTATCCGGAGACCCAGTACTTC. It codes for CASSTGSYPETQYF.

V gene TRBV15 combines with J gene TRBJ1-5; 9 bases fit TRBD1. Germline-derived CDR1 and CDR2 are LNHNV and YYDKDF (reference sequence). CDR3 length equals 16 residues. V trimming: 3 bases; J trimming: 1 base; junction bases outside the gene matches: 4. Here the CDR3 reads CATSRGTGSSNQPQHF. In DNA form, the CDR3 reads TGTGCCACCAGCAGGGGGACAGGGAGCAGCAATCAGCCCCAGCATTTT. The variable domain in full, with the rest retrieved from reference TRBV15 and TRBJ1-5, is DAMVIQNPRYQVTQFGKPVTLSCSQTLNHNVMYWYQQKSSQAPKLLFHYYDKDFNNEADTPDNFQSRRPNTSFCFLDIRSPGLGDTAMYLCATSRGTGSSNQPQHFGDGTRLSIL.

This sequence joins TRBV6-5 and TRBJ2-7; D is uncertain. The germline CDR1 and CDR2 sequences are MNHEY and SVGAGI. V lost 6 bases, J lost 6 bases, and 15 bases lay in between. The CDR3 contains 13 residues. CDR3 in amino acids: CASSSRLKGEQYF. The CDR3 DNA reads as TGTGCCAGCAGCTCGAGACTCAAAGGCGAGCAGTACTTC.